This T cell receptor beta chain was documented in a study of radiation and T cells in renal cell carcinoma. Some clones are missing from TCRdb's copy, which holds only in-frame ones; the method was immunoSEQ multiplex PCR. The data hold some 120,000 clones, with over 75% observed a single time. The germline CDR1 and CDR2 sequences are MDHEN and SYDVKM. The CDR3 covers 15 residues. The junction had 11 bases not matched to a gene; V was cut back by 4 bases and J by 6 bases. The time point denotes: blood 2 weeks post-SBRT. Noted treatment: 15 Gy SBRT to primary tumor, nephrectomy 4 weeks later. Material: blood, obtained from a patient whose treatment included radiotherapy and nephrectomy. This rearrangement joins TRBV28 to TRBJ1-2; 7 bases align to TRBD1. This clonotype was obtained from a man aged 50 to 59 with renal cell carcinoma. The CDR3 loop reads CASSWARGRVDGYTF. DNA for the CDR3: TGTGCCAGCAGTTGGGCAAGGGGGCGCGTGGATGGCTACACCTTC.